Here is one T cell receptor beta chain with its context. Its specificity is not known. This entry is derived from a study of T cell responses to AZD1222 COVID-19 vaccine. TCRdb keeps only in-frame clones here, not all; method: immunoSEQ multiplex PCR. The sample contains about 150,000 clones, 87% of which appear only once. The study's findings and limits: There were mostly white British donors and more females than males, and clonal diversity was possibly underestimated.

CDR1 is SGHVS and CDR2 is FQNEAQ in the germline V gene. V lost 5 bases to trimming and J lost 8 bases; unmatched junction nucleotides: 9. CDR3 length equals 16 residues. Samples with a second dose at about 4 or about 12 weeks were pooled together. This sequence was found in an adult who received the AZD1222 COVID-19 vaccine. V is TRBV7-8 and J is TRBJ2-1; 13 nucleotides match TRBD2. Source: peripheral blood, taken 28 days after the second AZD1222 dose. Written as DNA, the CDR3 is TGTGCCAGCAGCCCCAGGACTAGCGGGAGTGTCGATGAGCAGTTCTTC. Protein sequence: CASSPRTSGSVDEQFF.